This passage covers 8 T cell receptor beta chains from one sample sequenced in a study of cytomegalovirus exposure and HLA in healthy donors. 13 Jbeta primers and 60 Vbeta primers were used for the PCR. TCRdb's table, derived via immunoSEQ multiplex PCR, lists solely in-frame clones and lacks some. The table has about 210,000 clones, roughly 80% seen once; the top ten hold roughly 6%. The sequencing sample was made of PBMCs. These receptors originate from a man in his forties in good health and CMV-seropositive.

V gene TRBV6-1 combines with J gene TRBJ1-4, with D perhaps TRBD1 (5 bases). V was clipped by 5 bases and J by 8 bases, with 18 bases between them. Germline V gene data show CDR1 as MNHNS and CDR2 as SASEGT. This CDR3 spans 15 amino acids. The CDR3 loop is CASSSESGVWEKLFF. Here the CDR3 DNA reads TGTGCCAGCAGTTCAGAATCGGGGGTTTGGGAAAAACTGTTTTTT.

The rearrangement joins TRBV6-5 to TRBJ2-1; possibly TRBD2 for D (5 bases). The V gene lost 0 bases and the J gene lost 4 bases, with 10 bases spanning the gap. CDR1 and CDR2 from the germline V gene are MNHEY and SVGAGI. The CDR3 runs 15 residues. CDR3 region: CASSYSGSEYNEQFF. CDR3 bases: TGTGCCAGCAGTTACTCGGGTAGCGAGTACAATGAGCAGTTCTTC.

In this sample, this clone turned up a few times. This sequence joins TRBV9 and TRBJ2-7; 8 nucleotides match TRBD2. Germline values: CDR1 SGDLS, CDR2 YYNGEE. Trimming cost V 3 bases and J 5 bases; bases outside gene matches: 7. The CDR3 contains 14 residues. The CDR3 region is CASSAGGDLHEQYF. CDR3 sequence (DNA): TGTGCCAGCAGCGCCGGGGGGGATCTCCACGAGCAGTACTTC.

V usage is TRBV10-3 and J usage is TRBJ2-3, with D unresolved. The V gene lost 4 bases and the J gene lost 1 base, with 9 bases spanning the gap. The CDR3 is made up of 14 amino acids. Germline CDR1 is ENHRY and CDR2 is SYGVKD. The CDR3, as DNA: TGTGCCATCAGTGTCAGTGTTCGCACAGATACGCAGTATTTT. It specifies CAISVSVRTDTQYF.

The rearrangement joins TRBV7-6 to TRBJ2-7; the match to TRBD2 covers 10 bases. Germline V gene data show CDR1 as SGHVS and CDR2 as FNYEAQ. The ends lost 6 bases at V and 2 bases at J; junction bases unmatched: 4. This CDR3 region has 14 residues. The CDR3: CASRQLAGTYEQYF. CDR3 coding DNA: TGTGCCAGCAGACAACTAGCGGGAACCTACGAGCAGTACTTC. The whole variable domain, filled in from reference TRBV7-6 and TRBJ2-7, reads GAGVSQSPRYKVTKRGQDVALRCDPISGHVSLYWYRQALGQGPEFLTYFNYEAQQDKSGLPNDRFSAERPEGSISTLTIQRTEQRDSAMYRCASRQLAGTYEQYFGPGTRLTVT.

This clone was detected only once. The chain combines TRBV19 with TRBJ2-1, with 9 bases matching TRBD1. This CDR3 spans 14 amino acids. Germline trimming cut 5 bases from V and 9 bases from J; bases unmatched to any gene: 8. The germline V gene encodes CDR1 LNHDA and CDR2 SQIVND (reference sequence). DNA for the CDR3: TGTGCCAGTAGTCATGGGACAGGGATGAGTGAGCAGTTCTTC. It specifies CASSHGTGMSEQFF. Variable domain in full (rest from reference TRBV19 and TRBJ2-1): DGGITQSPKYLFRKEGQNVTLSCEQNLNHDAMYWYRQDPGQGLRLIYYSQIVNDFQKGDIAEGYSVSREKKESFPLTVTSAQKNPTAFYLCASSHGTGMSEQFFGPGTRLTVL.

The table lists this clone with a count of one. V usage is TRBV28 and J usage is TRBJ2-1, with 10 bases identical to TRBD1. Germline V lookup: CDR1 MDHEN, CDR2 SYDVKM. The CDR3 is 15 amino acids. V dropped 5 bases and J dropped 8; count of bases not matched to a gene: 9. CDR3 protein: CASSDRDRGYHEQFF. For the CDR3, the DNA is TGTGCCAGCAGTGACCGGGACAGGGGTTATCATGAGCAGTTCTTC.

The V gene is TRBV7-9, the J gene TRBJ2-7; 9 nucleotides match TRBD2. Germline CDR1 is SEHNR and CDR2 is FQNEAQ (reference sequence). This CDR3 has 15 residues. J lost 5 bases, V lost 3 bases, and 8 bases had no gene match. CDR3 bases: TGTGCCAGCAGCTTGTTGGTAGCGGGAGCCCACGAGCAGTACTTC. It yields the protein CASSLLVAGAHEQYF.